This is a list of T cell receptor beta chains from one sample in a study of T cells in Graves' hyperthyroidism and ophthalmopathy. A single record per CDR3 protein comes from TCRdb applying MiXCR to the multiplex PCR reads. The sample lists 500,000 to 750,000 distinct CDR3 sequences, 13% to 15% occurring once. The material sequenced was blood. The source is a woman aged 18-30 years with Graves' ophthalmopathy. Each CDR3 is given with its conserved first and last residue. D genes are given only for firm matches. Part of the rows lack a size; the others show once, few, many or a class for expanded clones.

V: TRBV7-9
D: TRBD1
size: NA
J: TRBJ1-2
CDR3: CASSLEDRLTLYGYTF
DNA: TGTGCCAGCAGCTTAGAGGACAGGCTAACACTCTATGGCTACACCTTC

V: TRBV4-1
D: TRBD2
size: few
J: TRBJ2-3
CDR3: CASSQIAGGSTDTQYF
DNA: TGCGCCAGCAGCCAAATAGCGGGGGGATCCACAGATACGCAGTATTTT

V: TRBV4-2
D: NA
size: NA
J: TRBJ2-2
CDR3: CASSQVLGTLNTGELFF
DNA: TGTGCCAGCAGCCAAGTTCTGGGGACTCTGAACACCGGGGAGCTGTTTTTT

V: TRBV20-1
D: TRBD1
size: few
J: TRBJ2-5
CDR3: CSARGVTGWETQYF
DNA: TGCAGTGCTAGAGGTGTGACAGGGTGGGAGACCCAGTACTTC

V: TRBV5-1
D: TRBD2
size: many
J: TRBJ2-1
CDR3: CASSLESSGRWNEQFF
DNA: TGCGCCAGCAGCTTGGAATCTAGCGGGAGGTGGAATGAGCAGTTCTTC

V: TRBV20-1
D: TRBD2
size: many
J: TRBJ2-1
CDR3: CSARDRRTSGFNEQFF
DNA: TGCAGTGCTAGAGATCGTAGGACTAGCGGTTTCAATGAGCAGTTCTTC

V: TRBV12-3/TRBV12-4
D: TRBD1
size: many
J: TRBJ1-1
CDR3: CASRQGQGRPEAFF
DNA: TGTGCCAGCAGGCAGGGACAGGGGCGACCCGAAGCTTTCTTT

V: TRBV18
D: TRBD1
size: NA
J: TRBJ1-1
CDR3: CASSRRQGGRTEAFF
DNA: TGTGCCAGCTCCCGACGACAGGGGGGTCGCACTGAAGCTTTCTTT

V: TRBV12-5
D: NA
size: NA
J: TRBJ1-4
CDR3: CASGLGVATNEKLFF
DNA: TGTGCTAGTGGTTTGGGAGTTGCAACTAATGAAAAACTGTTTTTT

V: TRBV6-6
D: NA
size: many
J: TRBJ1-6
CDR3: CASSYEVGPTRGSPLHF
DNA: TGTGCCAGCAGTTACGAAGTAGGCCCCACAAGGGGTTCACCCCTCCACTTT

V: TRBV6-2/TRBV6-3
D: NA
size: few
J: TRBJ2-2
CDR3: CASGTSREHRELFF
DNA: TGTGCCTCCGGGACCTCCAGAGAACACCGGGAGCTGTTTTTT

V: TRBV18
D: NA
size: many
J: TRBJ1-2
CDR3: CASSPPPQGYGYTF
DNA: TGTGCCAGCTCACCACCGCCACAGGGTTATGGCTACACCTTC

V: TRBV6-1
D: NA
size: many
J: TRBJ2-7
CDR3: CASSEGSPGTTYEQYF
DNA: TGTGCCAGCAGTGAAGGTAGTCCGGGAACGACCTACGAGCAGTACTTC

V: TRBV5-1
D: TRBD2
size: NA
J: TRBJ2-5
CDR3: CASSFTRTSGTETQYF
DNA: TGCGCCAGCAGCTTTACCAGGACTAGCGGGACGGAGACCCAGTACTTC

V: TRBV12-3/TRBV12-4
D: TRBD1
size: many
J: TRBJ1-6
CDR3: CASSSSDRESSPLHF
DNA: TGTGCCAGCAGCTCCTCGGACAGGGAAAGTTCACCCCTCCACTTT

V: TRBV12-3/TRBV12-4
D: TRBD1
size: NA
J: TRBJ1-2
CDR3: CASRTTGRGYTF
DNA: TGTGCCAGCAGAACGACAGGGAGGGGCTACACCTTC

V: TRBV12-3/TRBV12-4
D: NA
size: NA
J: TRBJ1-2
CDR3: CASEGLADGYTF
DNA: TGTGCCAGCGAGGGCCTAGCGGATGGCTACACCTTC

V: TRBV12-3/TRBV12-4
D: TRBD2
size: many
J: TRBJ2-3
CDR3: CASSLGGGRNTQYF
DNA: TGTGCCAGCAGTTTAGGGGGGGGACGGAATACGCAGTATTTT

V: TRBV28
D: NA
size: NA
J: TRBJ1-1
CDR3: CASRVGGAEAFF
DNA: TGTGCCAGCAGGGTGGGGGGCGCTGAAGCTTTCTTT

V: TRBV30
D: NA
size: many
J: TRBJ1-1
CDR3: CAWKMNTEAFF
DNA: TGTGCCTGGAAGATGAACACTGAAGCTTTCTTT

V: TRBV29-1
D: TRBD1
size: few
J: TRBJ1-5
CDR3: CSVVIDRASNQPQHF
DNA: TGCAGCGTTGTAATTGACAGGGCTAGCAATCAGCCCCAGCATTTT

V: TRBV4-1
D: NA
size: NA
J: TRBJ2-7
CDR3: CASSQEGLGSSYEQYF
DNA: TGCGCCAGCAGCCAAGAAGGCCTGGGAAGCTCCTACGAGCAGTACTTC

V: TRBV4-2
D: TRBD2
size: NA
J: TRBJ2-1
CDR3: CASSPAGGTNEQFF
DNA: TGTGCCAGCAGCCCGGCGGGAGGCACCAATGAGCAGTTCTTC

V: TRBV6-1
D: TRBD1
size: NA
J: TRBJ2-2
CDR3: CASSSGTGLNTGELFF
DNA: TGTGCCAGCAGTTCCGGGACAGGGTTAAACACCGGGGAGCTGTTTTTT

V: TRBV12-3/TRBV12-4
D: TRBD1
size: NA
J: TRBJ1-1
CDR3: CASRDGTGRNTEAFF
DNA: TGTGCCAGCAGGGATGGGACAGGGAGGAACACTGAAGCTTTCTTT

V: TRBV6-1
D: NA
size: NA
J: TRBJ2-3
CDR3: CASSPDSLPTDTQYF
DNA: TGTGCCAGCAGCCCAGACTCCCTCCCCACAGATACGCAGTATTTT

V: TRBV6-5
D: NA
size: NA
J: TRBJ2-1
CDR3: CASSYSAGSGVHEQFF
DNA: TGTGCCAGCAGTTACTCAGCAGGTTCGGGGGTCCATGAGCAGTTCTTC

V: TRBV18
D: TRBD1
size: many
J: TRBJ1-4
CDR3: CASSPRTGWDEKLFF
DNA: TGTGCCAGCTCACCCCGGACAGGGTGGGACGAAAAACTGTTTTTT

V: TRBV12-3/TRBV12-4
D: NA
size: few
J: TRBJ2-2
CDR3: CASTTLPIGELFF
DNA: TGTGCCAGCACGACCTTACCGATCGGGGAGCTGTTTTTT

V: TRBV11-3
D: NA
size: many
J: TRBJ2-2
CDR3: CASSLDGRVAPRQNTGELFF
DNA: TGTGCCAGCAGCTTAGATGGCAGAGTAGCGCCCCGCCAAAACACCGGGGAGCTGTTTTTT

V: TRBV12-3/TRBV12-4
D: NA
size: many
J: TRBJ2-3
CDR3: CASSSTTLSTDTQYF
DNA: TGTGCCAGCAGTAGTACAACCCTTAGCACAGATACGCAGTATTTT

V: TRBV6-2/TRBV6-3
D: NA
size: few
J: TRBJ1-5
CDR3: CASSYSFGNSQPQHF
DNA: TGTGCCAGCAGTTACTCATTCGGTAATAGTCAGCCCCAGCATTTT